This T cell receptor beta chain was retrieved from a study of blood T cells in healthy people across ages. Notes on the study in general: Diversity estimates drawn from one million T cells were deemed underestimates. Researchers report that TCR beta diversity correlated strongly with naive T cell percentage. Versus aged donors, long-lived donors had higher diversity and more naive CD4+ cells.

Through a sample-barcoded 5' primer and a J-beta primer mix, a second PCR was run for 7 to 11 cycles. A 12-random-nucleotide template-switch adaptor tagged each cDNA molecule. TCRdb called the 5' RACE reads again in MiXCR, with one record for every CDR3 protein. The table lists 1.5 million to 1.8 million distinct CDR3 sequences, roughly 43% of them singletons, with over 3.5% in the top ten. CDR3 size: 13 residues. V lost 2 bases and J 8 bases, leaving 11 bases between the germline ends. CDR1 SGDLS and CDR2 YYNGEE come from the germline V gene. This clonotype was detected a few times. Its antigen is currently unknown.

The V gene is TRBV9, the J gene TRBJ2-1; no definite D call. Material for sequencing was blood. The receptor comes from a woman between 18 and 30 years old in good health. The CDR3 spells CASSVLLRDEQFF. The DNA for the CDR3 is TGTGCCAGCAGCGTCCTTCTCCGGGATGAGCAGTTCTTC.